This T cell receptor beta chain was recovered during a study of shared clonotypes between healthy human individuals (dated by TCRdb to about 2020). Regarding the research as a whole: Three men and a couple of women, aged 18 to 49 years, made up the cohort. Blood TCR repertoires of five healthy adults were deeply sequenced to estimate repertoire size and the extent of clonotype sharing between individuals. For each donor, CD4 naive and CD4 memory were each given three plates, CD8 naive was given two plates, and CD8 memory was given one plate. Between about 0.85 and 9.5 billion PBMCs per donor were obtained by leukapheresis. To increase sequencing depth and limit assay-specific biases, different laboratories used diverse techniques to prepare libraries and sequence TCR repertoires. The research as a whole found: Compared with non-shared clonotypes, clonotypes shared by all four sorted-subset donors had higher generation probabilities. Larger estimated clonotype richness was generally found for naive subsets than for memory subsets. The genetic and exposure-history diversity represented was limited by the small number of donors. Pairwise subsampling led to the expectation that sequencing depth would affect the degree of clonotype sharing among donors. Sharing across a handful of donors was observed for approximately 4.6% of naive CD4, 3% to 4% of naive CD8, 2% to 2.5% of memory CD4, and less than 0.45% of memory CD8 clonotypes. Rarefaction of sorted-subset datasets indicated incomplete sequencing despite the large sequencing depth. Sampling was limited to blood, and TCR repertoires in tissue likely differ from TCR repertoires in blood.

Worth noting for this clone: No antigen is known for it. The record has no base qualities; no much larger clone is one base away.

Reading from cysteine to phenylalanine, the CDR3 counts 15 amino acids. The read is trimmed to its CDR3 DNA, 45 bases read in frame from base 1. The germline V end is reduced by 6 bases and the J end by 7 bases; junction bases left unmatched: 14. Taken from the germline V gene, the CDR1 and CDR2 loops are MNHEY and SVGAGI. TCR CDR3 regions were amplified from genomic DNA by multiplex PCR using the deep immunoSEQ assay. Extracted genomic DNA from each cell subset was spread evenly across all wells of several immunoSEQ 96-well plates, with each plate serving as a replicate. For sorted subsets, approximately 210 ng genomic DNA, equal to 30,000 or so T cell genomes, was loaded into each replicate PCR. The purified libraries were quantified using a Qubit 3.0 fluorometer, sized with a Bioanalyzer 2100, and then quantified again using the KAPA Library Quantification kit. Every immunoSEQ 96-well plate was sequenced on a separate single-read 150-cycle Illumina NextSeq 550 flow cell. In the paper's pipeline: Because the immunoSEQ output held only junctional sequences and lacked quality scores, the filtering could not match the filtering applied to full-length reads. Sequences were annotated with PyIR, a Python wrapper for IgBLAST v1.9, using IMGT germline references to assign V/J genes and CDR3. Any read was removed if the V/J assignment was weak (E-value above 1e-6), the CDR3 was missing, or the read contained stop codons, out-of-frame junctions, or ambiguous translated residues. A V3J clonotype was defined by an identical inferred V gene, J gene, and CDR3 amino acid sequence. To compute the percentage overlap between repertoires, the number of shared unique clonotypes was divided by the size of the smaller repertoire. Three approaches were used to assess repertoire richness: RTK rarefaction, the Chao1 estimator, and Recon v2.1 estimates of unobserved clonotypes. OLGA was used to compute generation probabilities for all TCRbeta clonotypes that the gDNA method yielded from a few donors. The immuneACCESS repertoire file appears here via TCRdb, limited to in-frame rearrangements. These files lack a portion of the clones; in checked studies, under half of the deficit traces to unresolved V genes, and the cause of the others is not known. That table furnishes V, J and clone size, whereas the DNA furnished D and trimming. Within this sample are approximately 320,000 clones, with around nine tenths of them counted one time only. Of the sample, about a sixth is held by the ten largest clones.

The donors were healthy, HIV-negative adults who had no recently reported acute infections or vaccinations. Every donor was a Caucasian adult residing in Nashville, Tennessee, USA. CD8 memory samples combined magnetically selected CD45RO+ cells with CCR7-negative CD45RA+ effector memory (TemRA) cells. Blood was obtained by leukapheresis, after which PBMCs were separated by Ficoll-Histopaque density gradient centrifugation and cryopreserved in liquid nitrogen vapor phase. Analytical flow cytometry was used to check the purity and quantity of every magnetically sorted T cell population. Each sorted fraction had its genomic DNA isolated and then quantified by UV absorbance on a Nanodrop 2000c.

This chain is built from TRBV6-5 and TRBJ1-1, with 7 bases matching TRBD1. The specimen was memory CD8+ T cells sorted from blood. The label giving this sample's cell subset or site can be read as: CD45RO+ cells pooled with CCR7-negative TemRA cells. The TCR originated in a man aged 18-30 years in good health. The bases read TGTGCCAGCAGAACCACAGGGGAGACAATAATTGAAGCTTTCTTT. This sequence encodes CASRTTGETIIEAFF.